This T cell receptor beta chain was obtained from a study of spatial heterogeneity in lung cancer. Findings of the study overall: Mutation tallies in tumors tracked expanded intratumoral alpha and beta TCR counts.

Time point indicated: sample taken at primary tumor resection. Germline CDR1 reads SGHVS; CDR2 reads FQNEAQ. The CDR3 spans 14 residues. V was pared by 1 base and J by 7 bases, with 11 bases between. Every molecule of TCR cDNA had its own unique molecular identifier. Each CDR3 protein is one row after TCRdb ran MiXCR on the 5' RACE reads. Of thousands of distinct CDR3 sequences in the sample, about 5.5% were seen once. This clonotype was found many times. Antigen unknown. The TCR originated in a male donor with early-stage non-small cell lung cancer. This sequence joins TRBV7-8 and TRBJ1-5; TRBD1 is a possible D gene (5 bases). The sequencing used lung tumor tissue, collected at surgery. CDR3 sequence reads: CASSLGTGWQPQHF. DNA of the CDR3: TGTGCCAGCAGCTTAGGAACAGGATGGCAGCCCCAGCATTTT.